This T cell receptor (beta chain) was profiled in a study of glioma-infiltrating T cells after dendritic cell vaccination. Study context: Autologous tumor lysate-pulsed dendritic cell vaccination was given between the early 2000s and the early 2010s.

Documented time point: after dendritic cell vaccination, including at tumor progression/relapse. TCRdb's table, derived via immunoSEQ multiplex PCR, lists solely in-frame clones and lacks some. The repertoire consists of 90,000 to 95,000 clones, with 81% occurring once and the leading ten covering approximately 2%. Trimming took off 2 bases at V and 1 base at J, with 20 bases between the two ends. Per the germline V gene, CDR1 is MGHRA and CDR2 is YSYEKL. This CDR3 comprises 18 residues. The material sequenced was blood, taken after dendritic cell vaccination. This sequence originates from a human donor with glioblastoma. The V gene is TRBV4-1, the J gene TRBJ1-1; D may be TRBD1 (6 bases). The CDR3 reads CASSQTTPGGGGNTEAFF. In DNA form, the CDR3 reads TGCGCCAGCAGCCAAACTACCCCAGGCGGGGGCGGGAACACTGAAGCTTTCTTT.